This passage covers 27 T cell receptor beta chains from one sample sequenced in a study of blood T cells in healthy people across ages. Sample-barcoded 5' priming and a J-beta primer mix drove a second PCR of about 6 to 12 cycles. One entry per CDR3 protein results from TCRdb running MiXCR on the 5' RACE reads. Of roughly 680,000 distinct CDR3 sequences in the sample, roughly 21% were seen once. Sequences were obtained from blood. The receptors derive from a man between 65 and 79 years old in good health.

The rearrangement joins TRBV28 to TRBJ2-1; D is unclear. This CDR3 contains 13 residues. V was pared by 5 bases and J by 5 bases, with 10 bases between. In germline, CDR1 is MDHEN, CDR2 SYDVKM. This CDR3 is CASSAGRHNEQFF. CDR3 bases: TGTGCCAGCAGTGCCGGACGGCACAATGAGCAGTTCTTC.

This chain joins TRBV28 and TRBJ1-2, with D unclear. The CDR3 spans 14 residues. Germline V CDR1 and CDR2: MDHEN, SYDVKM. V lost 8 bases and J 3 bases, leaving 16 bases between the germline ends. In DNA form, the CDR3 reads TGTGCCAGCTTTCCCGGGATAAGGGACTATGGCTACACCTTC. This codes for CASFPGIRDYGYTF.

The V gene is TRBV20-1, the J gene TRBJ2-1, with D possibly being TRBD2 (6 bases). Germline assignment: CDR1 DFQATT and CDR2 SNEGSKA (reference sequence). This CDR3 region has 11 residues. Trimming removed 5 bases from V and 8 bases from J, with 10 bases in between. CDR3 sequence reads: CSAVTSYEQFF. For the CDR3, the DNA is TGCAGTGCTGTTACTAGCTATGAGCAGTTCTTC.

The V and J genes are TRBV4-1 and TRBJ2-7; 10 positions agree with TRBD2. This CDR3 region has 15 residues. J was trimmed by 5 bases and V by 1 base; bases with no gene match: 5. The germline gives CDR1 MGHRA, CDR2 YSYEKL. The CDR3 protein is CASSQGASGSNEQYF. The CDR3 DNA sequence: TGCGCCAGCAGCCAAGGTGCTAGCGGGAGTAACGAGCAGTACTTC.

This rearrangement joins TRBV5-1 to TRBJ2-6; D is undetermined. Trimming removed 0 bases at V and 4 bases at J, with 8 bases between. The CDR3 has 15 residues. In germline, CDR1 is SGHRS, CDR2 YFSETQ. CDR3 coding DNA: TGCGCCAGCAGCTTGGGTGTGGCCGGGGCCAACGTCCTGACTTTC. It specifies CASSLGVAGANVLTF.

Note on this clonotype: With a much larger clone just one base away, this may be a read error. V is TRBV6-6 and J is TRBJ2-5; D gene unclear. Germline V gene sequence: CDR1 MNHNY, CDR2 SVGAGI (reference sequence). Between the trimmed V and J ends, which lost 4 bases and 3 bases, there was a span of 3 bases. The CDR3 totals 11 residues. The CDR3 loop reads CASSWEETQYF. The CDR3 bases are TGTGCCAGCAGTTGGGAAGAGACCCAGTACTTC.

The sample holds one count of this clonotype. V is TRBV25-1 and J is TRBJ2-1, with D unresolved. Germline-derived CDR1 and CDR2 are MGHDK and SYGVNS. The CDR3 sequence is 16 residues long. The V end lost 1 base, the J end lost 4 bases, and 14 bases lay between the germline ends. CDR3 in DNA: TGTGCCAGCAGTGAATCGGCGAAGGGAAGATACAATGAGCAGTTCTTC. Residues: CASSESAKGRYNEQFF.

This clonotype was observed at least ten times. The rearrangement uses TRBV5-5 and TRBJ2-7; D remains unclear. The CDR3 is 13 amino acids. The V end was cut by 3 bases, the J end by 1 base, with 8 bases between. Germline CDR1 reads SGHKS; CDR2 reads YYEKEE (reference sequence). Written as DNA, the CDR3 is TGTGCCAGCAGCTCCCTTTCTTCCTACGAGCAGTACTTC. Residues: CASSSLSSYEQYF.

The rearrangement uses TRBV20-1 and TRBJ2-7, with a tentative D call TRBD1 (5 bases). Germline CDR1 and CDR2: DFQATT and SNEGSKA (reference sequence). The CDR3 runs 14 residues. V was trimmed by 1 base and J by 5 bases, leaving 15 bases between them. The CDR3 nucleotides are TGCAGTGCTAGAGGCGGACAATCTCTCCACGAGCAGTACTTC. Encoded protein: CSARGGQSLHEQYF.

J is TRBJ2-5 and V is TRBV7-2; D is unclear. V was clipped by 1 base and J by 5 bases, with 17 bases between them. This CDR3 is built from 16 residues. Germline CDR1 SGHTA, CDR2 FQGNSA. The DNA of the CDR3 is TGTGCCAGCAGCTTAGGGGCGTCGGCAGTTTTGGAGACCCAGTACTTC. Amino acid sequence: CASSLGASAVLETQYF.

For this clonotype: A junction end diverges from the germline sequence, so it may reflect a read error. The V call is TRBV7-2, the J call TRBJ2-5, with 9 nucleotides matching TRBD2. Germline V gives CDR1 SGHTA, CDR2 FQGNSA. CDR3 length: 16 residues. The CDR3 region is CACSLYRGLAQETQYF. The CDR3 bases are TGTGCCTGCAGCTTATATCGGGGACTAGCACAAGAGACCCAGTACTTC.

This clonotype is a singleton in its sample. The CDR3 DNA follows: TGTGCCAGCAGTTCCGGACAGCTCCAGTTTCAGACCCAGTACTTC. It specifies CASSSGQLQFQTQYF. The gene calls are TRBV6-2 or TRBV6-3 and TRBJ2-5; weak D call: TRBD1 (6 bases). The CDR3 consists of 15 residues. Germline CDR1 MNHEY, CDR2 SVGEGT. V was shortened by 4 bases and J by 6 bases, with 18 bases between the two germline ends.

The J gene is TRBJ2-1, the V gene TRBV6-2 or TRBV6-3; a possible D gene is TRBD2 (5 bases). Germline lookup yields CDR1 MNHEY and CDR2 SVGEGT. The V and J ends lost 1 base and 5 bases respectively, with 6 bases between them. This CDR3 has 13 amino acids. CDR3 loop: CASSYYGNNEQFF. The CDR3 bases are TGTGCCAGCAGTTACTACGGGAACAATGAGCAGTTCTTC.

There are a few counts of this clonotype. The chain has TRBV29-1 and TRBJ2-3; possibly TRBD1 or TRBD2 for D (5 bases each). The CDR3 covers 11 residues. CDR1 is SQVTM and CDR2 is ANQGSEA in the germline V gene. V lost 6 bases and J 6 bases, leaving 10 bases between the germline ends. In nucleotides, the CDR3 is TGCAGCGTAGCCGGGACCGATACGCAGTATTTT. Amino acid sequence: CSVAGTDTQYF.

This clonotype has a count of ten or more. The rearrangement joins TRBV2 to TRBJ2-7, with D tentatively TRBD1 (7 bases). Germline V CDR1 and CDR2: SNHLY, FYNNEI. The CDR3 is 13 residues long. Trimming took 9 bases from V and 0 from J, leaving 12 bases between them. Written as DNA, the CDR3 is TGTGCCAGGTCCAGGGGGGTCTCCTACGAGCAGTACTTC. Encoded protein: CARSRGVSYEQYF.

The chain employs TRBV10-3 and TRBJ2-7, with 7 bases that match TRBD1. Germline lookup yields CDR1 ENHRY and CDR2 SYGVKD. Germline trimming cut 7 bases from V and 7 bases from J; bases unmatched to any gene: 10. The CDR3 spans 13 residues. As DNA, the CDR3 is TGTGCCATCACGAGGGGGCCGGGTGGGGAGCAGTACTTC. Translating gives CAITRGPGGEQYF.

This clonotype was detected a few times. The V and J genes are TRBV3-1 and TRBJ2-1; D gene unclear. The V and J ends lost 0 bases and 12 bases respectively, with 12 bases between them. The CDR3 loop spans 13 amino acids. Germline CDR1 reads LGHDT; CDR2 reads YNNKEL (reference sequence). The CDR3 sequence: CASSQDRLAAQFF. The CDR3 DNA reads TGTGCCAGCAGCCAAGATAGGTTGGCGGCGCAGTTCTTC.

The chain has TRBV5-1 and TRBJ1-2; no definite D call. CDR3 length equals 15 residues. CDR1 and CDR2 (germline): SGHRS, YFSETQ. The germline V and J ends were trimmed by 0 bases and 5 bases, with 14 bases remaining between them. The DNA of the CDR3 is TGCGCCAGCAGCTTGGACCTGGACGGCCTATATGGCTACACCTTC. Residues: CASSLDLDGLYGYTF. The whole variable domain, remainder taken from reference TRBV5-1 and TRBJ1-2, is KAGVTQTPRYLIKTRGQQVTLSCSPISGHRSVSWYQQTPGQGLQFLFEYFSETQRNKGNFPGRFSGRQFSNSRSEMNVSTLELGDSALYLCASSLDLDGLYGYTFGSGTRLTVV.

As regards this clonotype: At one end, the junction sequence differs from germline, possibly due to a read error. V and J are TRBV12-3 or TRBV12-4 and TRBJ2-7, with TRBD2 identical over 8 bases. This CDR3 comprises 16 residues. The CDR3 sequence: CASSFERGRSSYEPYF. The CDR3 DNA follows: TGTGCCAGCAGTTTTGAGCGGGGGCGAAGCTCCTACGAGCCGTACTTC.

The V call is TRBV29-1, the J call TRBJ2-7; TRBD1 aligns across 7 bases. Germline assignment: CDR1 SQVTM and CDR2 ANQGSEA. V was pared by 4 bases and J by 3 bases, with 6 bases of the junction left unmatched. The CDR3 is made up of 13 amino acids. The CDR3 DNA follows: TGCAGCGTTGCACAGGGGCGAGACTACGAGCAGTACTTC. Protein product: CSVAQGRDYEQYF.

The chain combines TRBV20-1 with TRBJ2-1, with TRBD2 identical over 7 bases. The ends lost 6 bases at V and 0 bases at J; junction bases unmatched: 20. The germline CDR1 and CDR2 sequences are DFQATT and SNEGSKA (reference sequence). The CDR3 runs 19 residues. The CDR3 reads CSAPESRAGVAISYNEQFF. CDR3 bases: TGCAGTGCACCGGAAAGTAGGGCGGGAGTCGCGATCTCCTACAATGAGCAGTTCTTC.

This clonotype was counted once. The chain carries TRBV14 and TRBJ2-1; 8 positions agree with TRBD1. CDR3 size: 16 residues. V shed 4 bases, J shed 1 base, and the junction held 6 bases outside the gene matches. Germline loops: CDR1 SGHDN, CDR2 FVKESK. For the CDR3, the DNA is TGTGCCAGCAGCCGCCACCGGGACAGGTCCTACAATGAGCAGTTCTTC. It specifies CASSRHRDRSYNEQFF.

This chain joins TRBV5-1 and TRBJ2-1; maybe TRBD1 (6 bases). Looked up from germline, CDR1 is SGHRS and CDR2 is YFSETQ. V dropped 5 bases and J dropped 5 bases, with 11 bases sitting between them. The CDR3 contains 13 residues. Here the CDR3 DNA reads TGCGCCAGCAGGACAGGAATTCACAATGAGCAGTTCTTC. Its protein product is CASRTGIHNEQFF.

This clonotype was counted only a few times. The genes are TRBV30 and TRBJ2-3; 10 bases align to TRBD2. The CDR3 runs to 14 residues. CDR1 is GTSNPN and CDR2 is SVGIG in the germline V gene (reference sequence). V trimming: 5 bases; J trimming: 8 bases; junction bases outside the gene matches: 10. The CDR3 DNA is TGTGCCTGGGAGACTAGCGGGCCCCGTGGTACGCAGTATTTT. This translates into CAWETSGPRGTQYF.

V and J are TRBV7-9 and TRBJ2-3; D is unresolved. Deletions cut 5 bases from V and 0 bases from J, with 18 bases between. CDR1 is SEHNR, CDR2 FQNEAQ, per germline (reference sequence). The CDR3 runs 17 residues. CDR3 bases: TGTGCCAGCAGCCCCATCATTTTCGCGAGAAGCACAGATACGCAGTATTTT. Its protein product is CASSPIIFARSTDTQYF.

In nucleotides, the CDR3 is TGTGCCAGCAGTGAACCAGGACAGGGTGAAAAACTGTTTTTT. This encodes CASSEPGQGEKLFF. V gene TRBV25-1 combines with J gene TRBJ1-4, with TRBD1 matching 8 bases. Germline trimming cut 2 bases from V and 7 bases from J; bases unmatched to any gene: 3. CDR1 MGHDK and CDR2 SYGVNS come from the germline V gene. The CDR3 is 14 amino acids.

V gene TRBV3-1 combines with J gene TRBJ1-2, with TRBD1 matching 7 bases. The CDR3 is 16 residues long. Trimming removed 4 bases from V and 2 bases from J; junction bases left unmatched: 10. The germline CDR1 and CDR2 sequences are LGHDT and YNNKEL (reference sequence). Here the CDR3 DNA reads TGTGCCAGCAGCCGGGATAGACAGGGATCGAACTATGGCTACACCTTC. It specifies CASSRDRQGSNYGYTF. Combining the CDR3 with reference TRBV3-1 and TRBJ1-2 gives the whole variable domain DTAVSQTPKYLVTQMGNDKSIKCEQNLGHDTMYWYKQDSKKFLKIMFSYNNKELIINETVPNRFSPKSPDKAHLNLHINSLELGDSAVYFCASSRDRQGSNYGYTFGSGTRLTVV.